Each of the 31 T cell receptor beta chains below was sequenced from the same sample in a study of T cells in localized non-small cell lung cancer. TCRdb's table, derived via immunoSEQ multiplex PCR, lists solely in-frame clones and lacks some. This table has roughly 26,000 clones, around 93% appearing once. Sequenced material: peripheral blood, taken before any cancer treatment. These receptors originate from a female donor of 60 years or more with stage II squamous cell lung carcinoma.

V gene TRBV4-2 combines with J gene TRBJ2-5, with TRBD2 identical over 10 bases. Germline loops: CDR1 LGHNA, CDR2 YNFKEQ. This CDR3 is built from 15 residues. The trim removed 0 bases at V and 6 bases at J, leaving 4 bases unmatched. In nucleotides, the CDR3 is TGTGCCAGCAGCCAAGAAATAGCGGGGGGACAGACCCAGTACTTC. This gives the protein CASSQEIAGGQTQYF.

This rearrangement joins TRBV5-1 to TRBJ1-2; 8 bases fit TRBD1. The CDR3 is made up of 15 amino acids. The germline CDR1 and CDR2 sequences are SGHRS and YFSETQ. Germline trimming cut 4 bases from V and 2 bases from J; bases unmatched to any gene: 7. CDR3 loop: CASSPGDRLNYGYTF. CDR3 coding DNA: TGCGCCAGCAGCCCGGGGGACAGGTTAAACTATGGCTACACCTTC.

This chain connects TRBV6-6 to TRBJ1-2; tentative D call: TRBD1 (5 bases). Germline loops: CDR1 MNHNY, CDR2 SVGAGI (reference sequence). Trimming removed 2 bases from V and 7 bases from J, with 14 bases in between. The CDR3 totals 14 residues. CDR3 residues: CASSYLDTLFGYTF. The CDR3, as DNA: TGTGCCAGCAGTTACCTGGACACTCTGTTTGGCTACACCTTC.

The gene calls are TRBV30 and TRBJ1-1; D might be TRBD1 (6 bases). Germline V lookup: CDR1 GTSNPN, CDR2 SVGIG (reference sequence). The CDR3 covers 11 residues. The V end lost 5 bases, the J end lost 3 bases, and 7 bases lay between the germline ends. The CDR3 DNA sequence: TGTGCCTGGGGGGGCCACACTGAAGCTTTCTTT. Translating it yields CAWGGHTEAFF.

This chain connects TRBV5-5 to TRBJ2-3; 7 nucleotides line up with TRBD2. V shed 2 bases and J 2 bases; nucleotides not matched to a gene: 8. CDR1 is SGHKS and CDR2 is YYEKEE in the germline V gene (reference sequence). The CDR3 covers 16 residues. The CDR3 spells CASSFNGGRITDTQYF. The DNA for the CDR3 is TGTGCCAGCAGCTTCAACGGGGGGAGAATCACAGATACGCAGTATTTT. The full variable domain, with the rest looked up from reference TRBV5-5 and TRBJ2-3, is DAGVTQSPTHLIKTRGQQVTLRCSPISGHKSVSWYQQVLGQGPQFIFQYYEKEERGRGNFPDRFSARQFPNYSSELNVNALLLGDSALYLCASSFNGGRITDTQYFGPGTRLTVL.

The genes are TRBV7-2 and TRBJ2-1; D is unclear. Germline V gives CDR1 SGHTA, CDR2 FQGNSA. The V end was cut by 4 bases, the J end by 7 bases, with 14 bases between. CDR3 size: 14 residues. CDR3 sequence (DNA): TGTGCCAGCAGCTCCCCCAGCCTGTTAAATGAGCAGTTCTTC. It specifies CASSSPSLLNEQFF.

The chain carries TRBV7-9 and TRBJ1-2; D is undetermined. Germline V gives CDR1 SEHNR, CDR2 FQNEAQ (reference sequence). The V end was cut by 5 bases, the J end by 2 bases, with 15 bases between. This CDR3 has 15 amino acids. CDR3 protein: CASSPIGGLNYGYTF. The CDR3 DNA follows: TGTGCCAGCAGCCCAATTGGAGGGTTGAACTATGGCTACACCTTC. Full variable domain (missing parts from reference TRBV7-9 and TRBJ1-2): DTGVSQNPRHKITKRGQNVTFRCDPISEHNRLYWYRQTLGQGPEFLTYFQNEAQLEKSRLLSDRFSAERPKGSFSTLEIQRTEQGDSAMYLCASSPIGGLNYGYTFGSGTRLTVV.

J is TRBJ2-7 and V is TRBV7-2; TRBD1 matches at 9 bases. This CDR3 region has 15 residues. V was pared by 1 base and J by 3 bases, with 4 bases of the junction left unmatched. CDR1 and CDR2 from the germline V gene are SGHTA and FQGNSA. In DNA, the CDR3 is TGTGCCAGCAGCTTAGTGGGACAGGGTAGCTACGAGCAGTACTTC. It translates to CASSLVGQGSYEQYF.

The chain is built from TRBV5-8 and TRBJ1-2; D remains ambiguous. V was cut by 2 bases and J by 3 bases, with 8 bases left in between. In germline, CDR1 is SGHTS, CDR2 YDEGEE. The CDR3 contains 13 residues. CDR3 DNA sequence: TGTGCCAGCAGCTTTACGGGCTACTATGGCTACACCTTC. Residues: CASSFTGYYGYTF.

This chain joins TRBV30 and TRBJ2-7, with 8 bases matching TRBD1. Germline V gene data show CDR1 as GTSNPN and CDR2 as SVGIG (reference sequence). CDR3 size: 14 residues. Losses at the gene ends were 3 bases for V and 0 bases for J; bases not matched to a gene: 4. The CDR3 DNA follows: TGTGCCTGGAGGAAAACAGGGGGCTCCTACGAGCAGTACTTC. Its protein is CAWRKTGGSYEQYF.

A single count supports this clone. V is TRBV28 and J is TRBJ2-5; TRBD1 aligns across 7 bases. The CDR3 consists of 13 residues. Germline V CDR1 and CDR2: MDHEN, SYDVKM. J was trimmed by 1 base and V by 6 bases; bases with no gene match: 2. Written as DNA, the CDR3 is TGTGCCAGCAGCGACAGGGTCCAAGAGACCCAGTACTTC. It specifies CASSDRVQETQYF. Full variable domain (missing parts from reference TRBV28 and TRBJ2-5): DVKVTQSSRYLVKRTGEKVFLECVQDMDHENMFWYRQDPGLGLRLIYFSYDVKMKEKGDIPEGYSVSREKKERFSLILESASTNQTSMYLCASSDRVQETQYFGPGTRLLVL.

The chain has TRBV7-9 and TRBJ2-5; D not certain. Germline CDR1 and CDR2: SEHNR and FQNEAQ (reference sequence). The CDR3 is made up of 14 amino acids. V shed 4 bases and J shed 4 bases, with 13 bases lying between them. CDR3 DNA: TGTGCCAGCAGCTCCCCTGGGCGAGGAGAGACCCAGTACTTC. As protein: CASSSPGRGETQYF.

V is TRBV29-1 and J is TRBJ1-1; 7 bases align to TRBD1. The CDR3 runs 15 residues. Germline loops: CDR1 SQVTM, CDR2 ANQGSEA. Trimming cost V 3 bases and J 5 bases; bases outside gene matches: 12. This chain's CDR3 is CSVESRLRGDTEAFF. The CDR3 DNA is TGCAGCGTTGAGTCTCGTCTCAGGGGGGATACTGAAGCTTTCTTT. Looking up the rest from reference TRBV29-1 and TRBJ1-1 gives the full variable domain: SAVISQKPSRDICQRGTSLTIQCQVDSQVTMMFWYRQQPGQSLTLIATANQGSEATYESGFVIDKFPISRPNLTFSTLTVSNMSPEDSSIYLCSVESRLRGDTEAFFGQGTRLTVV.

J is TRBJ1-2 and V is TRBV6-5; D not resolved. Trimming took 6 bases from V and 8 from J, leaving 10 bases between them. Per the germline V gene, CDR1 is MNHEY and CDR2 is SVGAGI. This CDR3 region has 11 residues. The CDR3 DNA reads TGTGCCAGCAGGGGGAGCTACGGCTACACCTTC. This codes for CASRGSYGYTF.

The chain is built from TRBV5-1 and TRBJ2-3; perhaps TRBD1 as D (5 bases). The CDR3 totals 12 residues. Germline loops: CDR1 SGHRS, CDR2 YFSETQ. V dropped 7 bases and J dropped 4 bases, with 10 bases sitting between them. The CDR3 protein is CASSDSPDTQYF. CDR3 coding DNA: TGCGCCAGCTCAGACAGCCCAGATACGCAGTATTTT.

The CDR3 nucleotides read TGTGCCAGCAGCCCTGACAGGAGCTCCTACGAGCAGTACTTC. The encoded protein is CASSPDRSSYEQYF. The chain uses TRBV4-2 and TRBJ2-7, with D tentatively TRBD1 (6 bases). The CDR3 runs to 14 residues. V was cut by 4 bases and J by 0 bases, with 10 bases left in between. The germline gives CDR1 LGHNA, CDR2 YNFKEQ.

This chain connects TRBV27 to TRBJ1-1, with D possibly matching TRBD1 (5 bases). The CDR3 is 18 residues long. Germline V gives CDR1 MNHEY, CDR2 SMNVEV (reference sequence). V gave up 1 base and J gave up 5 bases, with 23 bases separating them. Here the CDR3 DNA reads TGTGCCAGCAGTTTATATCGCCAGGGTAACAGAGTAGGGACTGAAGCTTTCTTT. This gives the protein CASSLYRQGNRVGTEAFF.

The V gene is TRBV9, the J gene TRBJ2-7; D is perhaps TRBD2 (7 bases). Germline loops: CDR1 SGDLS, CDR2 YYNGEE. The CDR3 runs to 14 residues. The germline V and J ends were trimmed by 1 base and 6 bases, with 14 bases remaining between them. The CDR3 sequence is CASSVSGGQGEQYF. The CDR3 bases are TGTGCCAGCAGCGTATCCGGGGGGCAAGGCGAGCAGTACTTC. The complete variable domain, with remaining parts taken from reference TRBV9 and TRBJ2-7, reads DSGVTQTPKHLITATGQRVTLRCSPRSGDLSVYWYQQSLDQGLQFLIQYYNGEERAKGNILERFSAQQFPDLHSELNLSSLELGDSALYFCASSVSGGQGEQYFGPGTRLTVT.

This chain uses TRBV5-8 with TRBJ1-3; TRBD1 agrees at 10 bases. V was clipped by 0 bases and J by 2 bases; unmatched bases: 2. The CDR3 runs 16 residues. Germline loops: CDR1 SGHTS, CDR2 YDEGEE. The CDR3 DNA sequence: TGTGCCAGCAGCTTGGCTGGGACAGGGGCTGGAAACACCATATATTTT. Translated, it gives CASSLAGTGAGNTIYF.

The chain joins TRBV21-1 to TRBJ1-5; TRBD1, the table's D call, lacks a check against the DNA. TRBV21-1 is a recognized pseudogene. This CDR3 contains 16 residues. The CDR3 spells CASSKAARGFNQPQHF. The CDR3 DNA is TGTGCCAGCAGCAAAGCCGCCAGGGGGTTCAATCAGCCCCAGCATTTT.

This clone was counted once. The chain couples TRBV28 to TRBJ2-3; D is unclear. V shed 8 bases and J shed 2 bases, with 5 bases lying between them. Looked up from germline, CDR1 is MDHEN and CDR2 is SYDVKM. The CDR3 totals 11 residues. As DNA, the CDR3 is TGTGCCAGCTCGACCACAGATACGCAGTATTTT. It is translated as CASSTTDTQYF.

The gene calls are TRBV6-1 and TRBJ1-5; 7 positions match TRBD1. The CDR3 is 14 residues long. Looked up from germline, CDR1 is MNHNS and CDR2 is SASEGT. V shed 4 bases, J shed 5 bases, and the junction held 5 bases outside the gene matches. The CDR3: CASSVNRGYQPQHF. CDR3 DNA: TGTGCCAGCAGTGTTAACAGGGGCTATCAGCCCCAGCATTTT.

J is TRBJ2-1 and V is TRBV30; the match to TRBD2 covers 12 bases. Germline V gene data show CDR1 as GTSNPN and CDR2 as SVGIG (reference sequence). Trimming removed 0 bases from V and 5 bases from J; junction bases left unmatched: 8. The CDR3 contains 17 residues. The CDR3 region has the DNA TGTGCCTGGAGTGTACGGGCTAGCGGGAGGGCCCACAATGAGCAGTTCTTC. Protein sequence: CAWSVRASGRAHNEQFF.

This clone was seen only a few times. The V gene is TRBV28, the J gene TRBJ1-1, with D unclear. Germline loops: CDR1 MDHEN, CDR2 SYDVKM. The CDR3 extends over 12 amino acids. Trimming removed 4 bases from V and 8 bases from J, with 11 bases in between. The CDR3 sequence: CASSYPGREAFF. The CDR3 bases are TGTGCCAGCAGTTATCCCGGCAGAGAAGCTTTCTTT.

The chain couples TRBV5-1 to TRBJ1-1; no clear D gene. Germline V gene lookup returns CDR1 SGHRS and CDR2 YFSETQ. The length of the CDR3 is 15 residues. Trimming shortened V by 0 bases and J by 0 bases, and 9 bases separated the two germline ends. The CDR3 DNA is TGCGCCAGCAGCTTGGGATCCAACTTGAACACTGAAGCTTTCTTT. It specifies CASSLGSNLNTEAFF.

The rearrangement uses TRBV5-5 and TRBJ2-7; D is possibly TRBD1 or TRBD2 (6 bases each). Per the germline V gene, CDR1 is SGHKS and CDR2 is YYEKEE (reference sequence). The length of the CDR3 is 15 residues. The germline V and J ends were trimmed by 1 base and 1 base, with 12 bases remaining between them. CDR3 residues: CASSLSGGGSYEQYF. DNA of the CDR3: TGTGCCAGCAGCTTGTCAGGAGGGGGATCCTACGAGCAGTACTTC.

This chain links TRBV5-4 with TRBJ2-7; 8 bases fit TRBD2. Germline trimming cut 7 bases from V and 1 base from J; bases unmatched to any gene: 7. This CDR3 spans 14 amino acids. CDR1 is SGHNT and CDR2 is YYREEE in the germline V gene (reference sequence). The CDR3 is CASARGGESYEQYF. As DNA, the CDR3 is TGTGCCAGCGCCCGGGGGGGGGAGTCCTACGAGCAGTACTTC.

V gene TRBV18 combines with J gene TRBJ2-2; a possible D gene is TRBD1 (5 bases). This CDR3 is 15 amino acids long. The germline CDR1 and CDR2 sequences are KGHSH and LQKENI. V lost 3 bases, J lost 3 bases, and 11 bases lay in between. Here the CDR3 reads CASSPPGPYTGELFF. CDR3 in DNA: TGTGCCAGCTCACCTCCAGGGCCTTACACCGGGGAGCTGTTTTTT.

The chain links TRBV10-2 to TRBJ2-3, with a weak D call TRBD2 (6 bases). Trimming cost V 6 bases and J 0 bases, with 13 bases left between them. The germline V gene has CDR1 WSHSY and CDR2 SAAADI. This CDR3 has 15 amino acids. The CDR3 DNA sequence: TGCGCCAGCAGAGGAGGGTGGGGGAGCACAGATACGCAGTATTTT. As protein: CASRGGWGSTDTQYF.

This chain connects TRBV5-1 to TRBJ2-3, with a possible D match to TRBD2 (6 bases). With 4 bases removed from V and 2 bases from J, the gap between germline ends came to 17 bases. This CDR3 contains 16 residues. Germline V CDR1 and CDR2: SGHRS, YFSETQ. CDR3 sequence (DNA): TGCGCCAGCAGCCCACCCGATAGCGGTCCCACAGATACGCAGTATTTT. Translation gives CASSPPDSGPTDTQYF.

The chain recombines TRBV5-6 with TRBJ1-1; D perhaps matches TRBD1 (6 bases). V dropped 6 bases and J dropped 1 base, with 16 bases sitting between them. CDR1 is SGHDT, CDR2 YYEEEE, per germline. The CDR3 totals 15 residues. The CDR3 loop reads CASTLWRTENTEAFF. The DNA for the CDR3 is TGTGCCAGCACCTTATGGCGGACAGAGAACACTGAAGCTTTCTTT.